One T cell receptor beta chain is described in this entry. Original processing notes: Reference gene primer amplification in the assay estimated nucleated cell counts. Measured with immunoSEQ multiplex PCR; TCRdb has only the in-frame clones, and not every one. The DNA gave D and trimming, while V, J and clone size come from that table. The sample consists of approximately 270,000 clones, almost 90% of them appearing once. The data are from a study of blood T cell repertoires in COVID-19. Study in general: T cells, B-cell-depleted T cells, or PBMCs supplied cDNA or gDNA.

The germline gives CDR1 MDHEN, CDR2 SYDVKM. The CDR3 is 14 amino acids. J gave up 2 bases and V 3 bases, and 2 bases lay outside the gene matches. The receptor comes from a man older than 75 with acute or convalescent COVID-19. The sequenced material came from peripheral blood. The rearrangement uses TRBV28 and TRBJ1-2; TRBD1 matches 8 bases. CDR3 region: CASSLWDRNYGYTF. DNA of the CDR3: TGTGCCAGCAGTTTGTGGGACAGGAACTATGGCTACACCTTC.